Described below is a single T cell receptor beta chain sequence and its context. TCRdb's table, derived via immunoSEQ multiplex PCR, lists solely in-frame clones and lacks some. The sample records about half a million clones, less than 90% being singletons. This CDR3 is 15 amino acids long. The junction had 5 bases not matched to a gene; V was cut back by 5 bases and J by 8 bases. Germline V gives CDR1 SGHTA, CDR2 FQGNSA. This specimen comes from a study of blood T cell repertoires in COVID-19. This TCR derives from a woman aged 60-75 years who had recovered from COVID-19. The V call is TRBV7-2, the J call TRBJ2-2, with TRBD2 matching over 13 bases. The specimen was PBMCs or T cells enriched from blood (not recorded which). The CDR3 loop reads CASSGLAGVQGELFF. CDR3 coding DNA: TGTGCCAGCAGCGGACTAGCGGGGGTCCAAGGGGAGCTGTTTTTT. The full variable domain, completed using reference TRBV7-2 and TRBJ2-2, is GAGVSQSPSNKVTEKGKDVELRCDPISGHTALYWYRQSLGQGLEFLIYFQGNSAPDKSGLPSDRFSAERTGGSVSTLTIQRTQQEDSAVYLCASSGLAGVQGELFFGEGSRLTVL.